This record looks at one T cell receptor (beta chain) sequence and its context. No cognate antigen has been identified for it. The sample holds no much larger clone one base away, and base qualities are not on file. This sample is drawn from a study of cytomegalovirus exposure and HLA in healthy donors (dated by TCRdb to about 2017). For context, the study as a whole: An earlier analysis of roughly 610 of the donors reported around 280 Gb of sequence data and 95 million to 120 million unique TCR beta sequences obtained from about 179 million T cells. To decide whether each TCR beta V gene segment behaved as functional or pseudogenic, an earlier analysis of over 500 of the donors relied on high-throughput TCR beta sequencing. To study patterns of TCR occurrence, a later analysis re-analyzed previously published TCR beta repertoires from several hundred donors and added high-resolution HLA genotyping. To predict cytomegalovirus infection status, the study combined high-throughput TCR immunosequencing, statistical association of individual TCRs with disease status, and machine learning. Both class I and class II loci were covered by HLA typing, at four-digit resolution. Roughly 300 gigabases of sequencing data and tens of millions of unique TCR sequences were included in an early release covering 500 to 750 HLA-typed donors. The aim of the study was to test whether cataloging public T cell receptors could identify signatures of past pathogen exposure. Every discovery cohort repertoire had been produced on one sequencing platform. In addition to the first cohort of roughly 700 subjects, a separate validation cohort of approximately 130 different subjects was used. The study used immunosequencing to profile the T cell repertoires of approximately 640 subjects and linked those repertoires to cytomegalovirus serostatus. The number of typed donors differed by locus: about 629-630 for A, B, C, DRB1 and DQB1; approximately 520 for DQA1; some 590 for DPA1; and approximately 450 for DPB1. The later analysis used no new phenotypic data to find candidate immune exposures, relying instead on TCR beta sequences and their occurrence across donors. The genetic ancestry cluster associated with self-reported Caucasian donors included roughly 84% of the approximately 410 genotyped donors. About 5 DR-DQ haplotypes were handled as single units for association and clustering, since linkage in the cohort was strong. A later genetic analysis used genome-wide SNP genotypes for about 55% of the 666 donors, treating that subset as a discovery cohort. Donor age, sex, ethnicity and CMV serostatus were collected together with the repertoire data. Among 350 to 400 genotyped donors of the cohort, an average of roughly 240,000 unique TCR beta nucleotide sequences were sequenced per donor, around 18% of them non-productive.

Library preparation was by the immunoSEQ multiplex PCR assay. For the multiplex PCR, a mixture combining 60 forward primers for TCR Vbeta segments and 13 reverse primers for TCR Jbeta segments was used. The CDR3 region of rearranged TCR beta genes was amplified from genomic DNA by a multiplex PCR assay. The Illumina HiSeq System was used to sequence the amplified TCR beta libraries as 87-base-pair reads. As for the authors' bioinformatics: Across the roughly 640 repertoires, a later analysis counted tens of millions of unique TCR beta chains, around 11 million of which were shared by at least two donors. A nearest-neighbor algorithm error-corrected the raw reads and collapsed the reads into unique sequences, merging closely related sequences to remove PCR and sequencing errors. Alignment of CDR3 sequences to IMGT reference sequences was used to assign V, D and J gene segments. For a sequence to be retained, at least a six-nucleotide match to both a V gene segment and a J gene segment was required. A rearrangement counted as productive if the CDR3 had no stop codons and remained in frame with V and J, and every other rearrangement counted as non-productive. CDR3 was defined by IMGT convention, running from the second conserved V-encoded cysteine to the conserved J-encoded phenylalanine. Sequences without an unambiguous match to a single V gene segment were excluded from the earlier analysis of 587 of the donors. In an earlier analysis of several hundred of the donors, V segments were called functional above 56.7% productive rearrangements and were called segregating when the between-donor standard deviation exceeded 5%. A statistical classification framework was built for diagnosing cytomegalovirus status from the catalog of TCR beta chain sequences. V and J gene assignment, in a later analysis, came from comparing TCR nucleotide sequences with IMGT/GENE-DB human TR gene sequences. The TCRdist pipeline was used in a later analysis to assign CDR3 sequences and most-parsimonious VDJ recombination scenarios. In a later analysis, every TCR beta chain was defined by the combination of its CDR3 amino acid sequence and its V-gene family, and reads without a unique V-gene family were dropped. In a later analysis, approximately 590 highly shared, low-generation-probability nucleotide sequences were removed to address suspected cross-contamination and a sequencing artifact. For each public chain, a later analysis derived a clonal expansion index from normalized ranks of inferred template counts within each repertoire. In a later analysis, generation probabilities were computed using a VDJ recombination model fitted to out-of-frame rearrangements, and the results were checked against IGoR. Hypergeometric tests were used in a later analysis to score TCR-TCR, TCR-HLA and TCR-CMV co-occurrence, with a repertoire-size bias correction applied to the TCR pairs. A later analysis estimated false discovery rates by permuting HLA or CMV assignments 20 times. In a later analysis, co-occurring TCRs were grouped using DBSCAN, and TCRdist sequence similarity was added for clustering within HLA-allele-positive subsets. Repertoires with fewer than 30,000 or more than 120,000 public chains, plus five repertoires with anomalous nucleotide sharing, were excluded from co-occurrence clustering. TCRdb took this table from immuneACCESS and kept in-frame rearrangements with V and J called. Such tables lack part of the clones; where checked against another copy, unresolved V genes explain under half of the gap, and the rest is unexplained. The V and J calls and clone size were taken over from that table, and D and trimming were inferred from the DNA. The sample includes 100,000 or so clones, with under 80% observed a single time. The ten largest clonotypes hold roughly 4.1% of the sample.

Inclusive of the bounding cysteine and phenylalanine, the CDR3 is 15 residues long. Solely the CDR3 DNA is kept, with 45 bases framed from the first base. The germline V gene specifies SNHLY as CDR1 and FYNNEI as CDR2. Clipping removes 3 bases from V and 8 bases from J, with 6 as the unmatched junction base count. Broader findings and caveats from the paper: In vitro tests confirmed that a few of the cytomegalovirus-associated TCR beta chains recognize cytomegalovirus antigens. Presence/absence analyses assumed roughly uniform sequencing depth across donors, an assumption that may not hold. While some public TCRs were present in many individuals, most TCR sequences turned up only very rarely across donors. Because HLA typing was unavailable for some donors at each locus, only the typed subset was used in association tests. A group of highly shared sequence variants was considered likely to be a technical artifact of the sequencing pipeline. About 17 rarely observed V segments, including chromosome 9 orphons, were excluded from the earlier analysis of about 610 of the donors because counts were too low. Linkage disequilibrium might explain the correlated functional status among segregating V segments, but an unknown experimental factor could not be ruled out. The classifier was reported to diagnose cytomegalovirus status with high specificity and sensitivity in both the original cohort and the validation cohort. At a false discovery rate of 0.05, a later analysis linked 15,000 to 20,000 TCR beta sequences to specific HLA alleles. An association between a missense DCLRE1C variant and V-gene and J-gene trimming of TCR beta chains was found in a later genetic analysis and replicated in an independent cohort. In a later analysis, HLA-associated TCR beta chains showed more clonal expansion and lower generation probabilities than non-associated chains that were equally common. A total of 164 TCR beta chains were listed by the study as associated with cytomegalovirus. Some IMGT-functional V segments, including TRBV6-2 and TRBV6-3, could not be told apart with the 87-base-pair reads, so those segments were excluded. According to a later analysis, most CMV-associated TCR beta chains appeared to be HLA-restricted, and the HLA associations seemed to be driven largely by CMV exposure. Compared with the roughly 710-donor mean, donors in an Asian-associated ancestry cluster had fewer N-insertions in productive TCRs, according to a later genetic analysis. CMV serostatus was the only immune exposure information available for the cohort. Several of the top co-occurrence clusters appeared to be linked to parvovirus B19, influenza, CMV and Epstein-Barr virus, according to a later analysis. It was suggested by the authors that the approach could potentially be generalized to other disease states and immunological phenotypes. This cohort had only TCR beta chains sequenced, and the lack of alpha or paired-chain data limited which features could be detected. In an earlier analysis of around 600 of the donors, most TCR beta V segments appeared in productive rearrangements about 87% or about 30% of the time, broadly matching IMGT annotations. A later analysis found that TCR association rates varied across HLA loci, with DRB1 alleles showing the most associated TCRs and HLA-C alleles the fewest. Assigning TCR associations to individual alleles was difficult when HLA alleles, especially DR and DQ, strongly co-occurred. A further reported finding was that TCR beta sequences accurately predicted the HLA-A and HLA-B alleles for most subjects in the first cohort.

In total, approximately 690 healthy bone marrow donors made up the cohort. Cohort members were all nominally healthy when sampled, although unrecorded immune exposures were likely present. The donor was CMV seronegative and belonged to the group of several hundred seronegative cohort members. A peripheral blood sample was provided by each donor, and peripheral blood mononuclear cells were used for TCR beta sequencing. The Qiagen DNeasy Blood Extraction Kit was used to extract genomic DNA from the blood cell samples. The clonotype was recovered from a man in his forties or fifties in good health and CMV-seronegative. Specimen: PBMCs. This chain joins TRBV2 to TRBJ2-3; TRBD2 fits 12 bases in the junction. The DNA sequence is TGTGCCAGCAGTGACTCTAGCGGGGGGGCCGGTACGCAGTATTTT. Its coded protein is CASSDSSGGAGTQYF. With the portions outside the CDR3 filled from the reference TRBV2 and TRBJ2-3 genes, the complete variable region becomes EPEVTQTPSHQVTQMGQEVILRCVPISNHLYFYWYRQILGQKVEFLVSFYNNEISEKSEIFDDQFSVERPDGSNFTLKIRSTKLEDSAMYFCASSDSSGGAGTQYFGPGTRLTVL.